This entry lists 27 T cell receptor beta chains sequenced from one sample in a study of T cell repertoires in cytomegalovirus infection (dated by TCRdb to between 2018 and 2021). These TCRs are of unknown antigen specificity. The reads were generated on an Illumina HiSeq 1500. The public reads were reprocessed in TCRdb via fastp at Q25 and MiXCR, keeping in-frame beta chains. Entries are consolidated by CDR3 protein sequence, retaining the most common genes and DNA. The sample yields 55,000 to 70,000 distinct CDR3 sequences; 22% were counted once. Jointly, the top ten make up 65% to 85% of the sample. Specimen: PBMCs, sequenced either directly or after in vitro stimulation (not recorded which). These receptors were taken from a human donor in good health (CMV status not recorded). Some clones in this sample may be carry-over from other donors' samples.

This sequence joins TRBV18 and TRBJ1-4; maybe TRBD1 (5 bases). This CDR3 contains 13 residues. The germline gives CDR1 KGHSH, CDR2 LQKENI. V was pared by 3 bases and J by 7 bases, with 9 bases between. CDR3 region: CASSPTASEKLFF. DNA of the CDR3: TGTGCCAGCTCACCGACAGCTAGTGAAAAACTGTTTTTT.

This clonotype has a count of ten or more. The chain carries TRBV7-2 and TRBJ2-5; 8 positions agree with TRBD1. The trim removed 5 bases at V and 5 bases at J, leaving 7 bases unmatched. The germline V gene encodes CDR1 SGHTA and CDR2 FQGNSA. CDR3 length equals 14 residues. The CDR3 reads CASSRQGMPETQYF. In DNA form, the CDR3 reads TGTGCCAGCAGCAGACAGGGGATGCCGGAGACCCAGTACTTC.

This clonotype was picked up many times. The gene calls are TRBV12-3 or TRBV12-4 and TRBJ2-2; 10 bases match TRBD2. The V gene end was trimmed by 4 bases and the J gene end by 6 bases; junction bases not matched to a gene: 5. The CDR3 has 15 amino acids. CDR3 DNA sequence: TGTGCCAGCAGTTACCTAGCGGGAGTGGCCGGGGAGCTGTTTTTT. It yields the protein CASSYLAGVAGELFF.

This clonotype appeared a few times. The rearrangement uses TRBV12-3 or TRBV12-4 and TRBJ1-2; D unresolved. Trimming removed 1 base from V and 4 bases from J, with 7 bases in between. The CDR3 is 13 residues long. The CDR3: CASSLGISYGYTF. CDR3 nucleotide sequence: TGTGCCAGCAGTTTAGGCATCAGCTATGGCTACACCTTC.

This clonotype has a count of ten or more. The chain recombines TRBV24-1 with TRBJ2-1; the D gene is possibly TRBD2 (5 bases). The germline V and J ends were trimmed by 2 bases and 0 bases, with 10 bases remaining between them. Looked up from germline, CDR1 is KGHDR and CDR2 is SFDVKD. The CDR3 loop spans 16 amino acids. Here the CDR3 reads CATSDYGSSSYNEQFF. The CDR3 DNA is TGTGCCACCAGTGATTATGGGAGTAGCTCCTACAATGAGCAGTTCTTC.

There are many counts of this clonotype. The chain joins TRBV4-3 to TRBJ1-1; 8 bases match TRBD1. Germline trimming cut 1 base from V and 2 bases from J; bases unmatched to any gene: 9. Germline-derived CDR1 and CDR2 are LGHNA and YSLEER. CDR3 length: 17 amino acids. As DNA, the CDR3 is TGCGCCAGCAGCCAAGCGGACAGGGCGTCATATAACACTGAAGCTTTCTTT. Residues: CASSQADRASYNTEAFF.

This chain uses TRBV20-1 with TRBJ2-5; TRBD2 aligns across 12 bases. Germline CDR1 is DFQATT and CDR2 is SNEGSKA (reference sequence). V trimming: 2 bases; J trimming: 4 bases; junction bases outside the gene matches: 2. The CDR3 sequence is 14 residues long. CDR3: CSARLAGGLETQYF. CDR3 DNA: TGCAGTGCTAGACTAGCGGGAGGGTTAGAGACCCAGTACTTC.

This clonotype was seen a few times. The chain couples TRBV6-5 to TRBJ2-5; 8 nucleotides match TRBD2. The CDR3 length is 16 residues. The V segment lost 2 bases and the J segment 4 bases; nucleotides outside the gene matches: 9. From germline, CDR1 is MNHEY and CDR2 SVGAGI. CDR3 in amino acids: CASSYSSGTSGETQYF. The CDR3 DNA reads TGTGCCAGCAGTTACAGCTCCGGGACTAGTGGAGAGACCCAGTACTTC.

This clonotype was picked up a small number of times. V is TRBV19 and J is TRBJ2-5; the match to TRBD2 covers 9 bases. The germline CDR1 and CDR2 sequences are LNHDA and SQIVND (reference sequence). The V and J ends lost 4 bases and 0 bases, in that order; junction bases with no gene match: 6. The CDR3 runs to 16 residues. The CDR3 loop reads CASSTLAGGYQETQYF. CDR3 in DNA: TGTGCCAGTAGTACCTTGGCGGGAGGGTACCAAGAGACCCAGTACTTC. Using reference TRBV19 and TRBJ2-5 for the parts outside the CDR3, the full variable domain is DGGITQSPKYLFRKEGQNVTLSCEQNLNHDAMYWYRQDPGQGLRLIYYSQIVNDFQKGDIAEGYSVSREKKESFPLTVTSAQKNPTAFYLCASSTLAGGYQETQYFGPGTRLLVL.

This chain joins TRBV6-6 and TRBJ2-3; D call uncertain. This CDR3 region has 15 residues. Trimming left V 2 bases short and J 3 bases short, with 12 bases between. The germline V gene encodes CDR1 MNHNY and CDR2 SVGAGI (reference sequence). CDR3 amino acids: CASSYTRLQTDTQYF. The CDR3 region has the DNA TGTGCCAGCAGTTACACCAGGCTGCAAACAGATACGCAGTATTTT.

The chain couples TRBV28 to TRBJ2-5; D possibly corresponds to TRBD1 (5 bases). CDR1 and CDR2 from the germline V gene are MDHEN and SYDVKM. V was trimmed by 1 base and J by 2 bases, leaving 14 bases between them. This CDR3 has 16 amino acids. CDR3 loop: CASSLYLGRVQETQYF. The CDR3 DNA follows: TGTGCCAGCAGTTTATATTTGGGCAGGGTGCAAGAGACCCAGTACTTC.

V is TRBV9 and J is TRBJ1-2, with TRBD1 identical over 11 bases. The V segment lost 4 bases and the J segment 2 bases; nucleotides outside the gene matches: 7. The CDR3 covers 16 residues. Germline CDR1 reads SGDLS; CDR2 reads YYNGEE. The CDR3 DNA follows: TGTGCCAGCAGCCCAGTGGGGACAGGGGGAAACTATGGCTACACCTTC. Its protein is CASSPVGTGGNYGYTF.

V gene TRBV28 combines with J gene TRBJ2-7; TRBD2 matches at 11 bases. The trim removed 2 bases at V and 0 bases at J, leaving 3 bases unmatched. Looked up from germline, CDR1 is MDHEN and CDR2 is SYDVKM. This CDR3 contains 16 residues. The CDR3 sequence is CASSLGGTSGSYEQYF. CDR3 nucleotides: TGTGCCAGCAGTTTAGGGGGGACTAGCGGCTCCTACGAGCAGTACTTC.

CDR3 sequence reads: CASGLASGRGSYNEQFF. The CDR3 DNA reads as TGTGCTAGTGGTTTGGCTAGCGGGAGAGGGTCCTACAATGAGCAGTTCTTC. V gene TRBV12-5 combines with J gene TRBJ2-1; 10 bases are shared with TRBD2. Per germline, CDR1 LGHNT and CDR2 FRNRAP. This CDR3 comprises 17 residues. The J segment lost 1 base and the V segment lost 1 base, leaving 4 bases of the junction unmatched.

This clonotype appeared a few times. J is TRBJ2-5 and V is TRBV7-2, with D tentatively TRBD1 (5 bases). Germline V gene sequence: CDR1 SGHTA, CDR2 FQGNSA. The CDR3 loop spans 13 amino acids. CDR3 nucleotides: TGTCTCGACCCCCGAGCAGGGTTGGAGACCCAGTACTTC. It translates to CLDPRAGLETQYF.

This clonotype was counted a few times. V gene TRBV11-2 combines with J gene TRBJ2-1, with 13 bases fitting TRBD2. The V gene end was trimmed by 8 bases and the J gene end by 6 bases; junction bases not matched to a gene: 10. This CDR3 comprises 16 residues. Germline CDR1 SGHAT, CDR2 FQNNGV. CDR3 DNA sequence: TGTGCCAGCGGGACTATAGGACTAGCGGGAGTCAATGAGCAGTTCTTC. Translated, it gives CASGTIGLAGVNEQFF.

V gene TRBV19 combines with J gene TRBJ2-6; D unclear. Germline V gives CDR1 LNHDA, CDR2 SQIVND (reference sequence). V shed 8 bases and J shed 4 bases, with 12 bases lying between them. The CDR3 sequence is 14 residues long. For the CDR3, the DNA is TGTGCCAGTGGATGGGCCTCAGGGGCCAACGTCCTGACTTTC. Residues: CASGWASGANVLTF.

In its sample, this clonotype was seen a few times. The CDR3 loop reads CASSLLSYEQYF. The CDR3 DNA follows: TGTGCCAGCAGTTTGTTGAGCTACGAGCAGTACTTC. This chain uses TRBV12-3 or TRBV12-4 with TRBJ2-7; D is undetermined. The V end was cut by 3 bases, the J end by 3 bases, with 6 bases between. The CDR3 totals 12 residues.

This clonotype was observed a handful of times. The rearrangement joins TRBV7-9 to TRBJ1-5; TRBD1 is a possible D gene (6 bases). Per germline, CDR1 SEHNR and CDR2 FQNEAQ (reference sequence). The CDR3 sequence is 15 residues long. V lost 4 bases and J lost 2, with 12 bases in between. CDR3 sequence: CASSSNRVGNQPQHF. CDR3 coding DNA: TGTGCCAGCAGCTCCAACAGGGTGGGCAATCAGCCCCAGCATTTT.

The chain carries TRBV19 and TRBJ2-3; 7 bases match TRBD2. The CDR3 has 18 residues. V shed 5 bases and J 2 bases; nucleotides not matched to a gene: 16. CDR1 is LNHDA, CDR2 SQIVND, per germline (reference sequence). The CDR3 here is CASSLRVAGALSTDTQYF. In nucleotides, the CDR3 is TGTGCCAGTAGTTTGAGGGTGGCGGGAGCCCTATCCACAGATACGCAGTATTTT.

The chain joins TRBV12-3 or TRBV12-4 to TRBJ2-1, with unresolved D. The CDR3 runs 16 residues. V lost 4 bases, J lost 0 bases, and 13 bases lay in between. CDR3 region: CASSSSALNSYNEQFF. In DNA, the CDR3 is TGTGCCAGCAGTTCCTCCGCTCTGAACTCCTACAATGAGCAGTTCTTC.

The CDR3 coding sequence is TGTGCCAGCAGCAACCTCGGAGGAAACACCATATATTTT. Translated, it gives CASSNLGGNTIYF. This chain uses TRBV3-1 with TRBJ1-3, with D uncertain. Germline CDR1 and CDR2: LGHDT and YNNKEL (reference sequence). Trimming took 5 bases from V and 4 from J, leaving 9 bases between them. The CDR3 has 13 amino acids.

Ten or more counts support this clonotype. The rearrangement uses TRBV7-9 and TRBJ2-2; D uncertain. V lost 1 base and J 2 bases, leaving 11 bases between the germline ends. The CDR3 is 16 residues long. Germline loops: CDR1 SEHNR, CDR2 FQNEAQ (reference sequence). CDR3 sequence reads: CASSLEARVNTGELFF. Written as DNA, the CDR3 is TGTGCCAGCAGCTTAGAGGCTCGCGTCAACACCGGGGAGCTGTTTTTT.

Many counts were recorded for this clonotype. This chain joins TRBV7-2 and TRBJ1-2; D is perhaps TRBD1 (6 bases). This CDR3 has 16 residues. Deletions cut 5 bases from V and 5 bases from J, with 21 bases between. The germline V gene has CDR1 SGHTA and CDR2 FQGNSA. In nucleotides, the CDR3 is TGTGCCAGCAGCCCGCAAGGGGGGCGGGAGTTTTATGGCTACACCTTC. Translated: CASSPQGGREFYGYTF.

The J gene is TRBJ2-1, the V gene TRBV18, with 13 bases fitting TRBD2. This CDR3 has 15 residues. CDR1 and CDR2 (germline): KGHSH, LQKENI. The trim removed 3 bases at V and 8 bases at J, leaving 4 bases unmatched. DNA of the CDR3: TGTGCCAGCTCACCTCAACTAGCGGGAGGGGATGAGCAGTTCTTC. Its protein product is CASSPQLAGGDEQFF.

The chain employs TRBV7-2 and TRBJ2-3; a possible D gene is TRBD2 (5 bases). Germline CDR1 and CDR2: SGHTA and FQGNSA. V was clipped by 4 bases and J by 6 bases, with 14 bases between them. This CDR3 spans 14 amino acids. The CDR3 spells CASSSPPRADTQYF. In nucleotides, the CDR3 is TGTGCCAGCAGCTCACCCCCGCGGGCGGATACGCAGTATTTT.

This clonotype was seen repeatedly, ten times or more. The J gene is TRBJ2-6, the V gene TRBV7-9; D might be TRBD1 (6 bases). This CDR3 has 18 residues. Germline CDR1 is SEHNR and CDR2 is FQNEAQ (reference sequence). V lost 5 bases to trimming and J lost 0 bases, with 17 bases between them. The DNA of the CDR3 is TGTGCCAGCAGCACTGGACAGCTACGACCCTCTGGGGCCAACGTCCTGACTTTC. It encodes CASSTGQLRPSGANVLTF. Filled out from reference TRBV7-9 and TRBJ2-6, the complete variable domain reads DTGVSQNPRHKITKRGQNVTFRCDPISEHNRLYWYRQTLGQGPEFLTYFQNEAQLEKSRLLSDRFSAERPKGSFSTLEIQRTEQGDSAMYLCASSTGQLRPSGANVLTFGAGSRLTVL.